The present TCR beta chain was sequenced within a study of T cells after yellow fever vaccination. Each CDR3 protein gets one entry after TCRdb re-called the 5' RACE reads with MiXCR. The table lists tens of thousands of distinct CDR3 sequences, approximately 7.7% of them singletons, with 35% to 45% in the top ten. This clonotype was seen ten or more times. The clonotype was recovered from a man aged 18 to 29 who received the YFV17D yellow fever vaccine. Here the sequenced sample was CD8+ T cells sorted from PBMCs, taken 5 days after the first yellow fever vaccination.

CDR3 coding DNA: TGCGCCAGCAGCCAAGATCGCAGCAGCTCCTACGAGCAGTACTTC. Amino acids: CASSQDRSSSYEQYF. The genes are TRBV4-3 and TRBJ2-7, with no clear D. This CDR3 is built from 15 residues. The germline CDR1 and CDR2 sequences are LGHNA and YSLEER. V shed 0 bases and J shed 0 bases, with 9 bases lying between them.